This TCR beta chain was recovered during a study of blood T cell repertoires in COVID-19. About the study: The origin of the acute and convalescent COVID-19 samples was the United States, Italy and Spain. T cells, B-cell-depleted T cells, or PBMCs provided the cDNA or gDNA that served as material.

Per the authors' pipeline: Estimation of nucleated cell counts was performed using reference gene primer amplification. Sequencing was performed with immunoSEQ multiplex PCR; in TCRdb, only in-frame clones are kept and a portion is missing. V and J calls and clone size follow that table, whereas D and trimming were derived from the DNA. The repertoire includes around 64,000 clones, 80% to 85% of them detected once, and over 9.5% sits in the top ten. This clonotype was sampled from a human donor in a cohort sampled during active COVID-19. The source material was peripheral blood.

CDR3 loop: CATSPRRDTEQYF. The CDR3 bases are TGTGCCACCAGTCCCAGGAGGGATACCGAGCAGTACTTC. V and J are TRBV15 and TRBJ2-7, with TRBD2 as a possible D gene (6 bases). Trimming removed 6 bases at V and 6 bases at J, with 15 bases between. The CDR3 spans 13 residues. The germline V gene encodes CDR1 LNHNV and CDR2 YYDKDF (reference sequence).